One sample yielded the 16 T cell receptor beta chains listed below, sequenced in a study of long-term antiretroviral therapy in people with HIV. Samples were assayed with immunoSEQ v3.0 at survey level. Method: immunoSEQ multiplex PCR; TCRdb's copy keeps in-frame clones and lacks some. In the table there are about 16,000 clones, 70% to 90% of which are singletons. The sample was unsorted PBMCs, taken 2.3 to 2.4 years before starting antiretroviral therapy. These receptors originate from a woman aged 25 to 39 with HIV.

The count of this clone is one. The chain is built from TRBV7-2 and TRBJ2-5, with TRBD2 as a possible D gene (5 bases). Between the trimmed V and J ends, which lost 0 bases and 2 bases, there was a span of 10 bases. The CDR3 has 15 amino acids. Germline CDR1 reads SGHTA; CDR2 reads FQGNSA. CDR3 nucleotide sequence: TGTGCCAGCAGCTTAGCGGCGAGGAGGCAAGAGACCCAGTACTTC. Amino acids: CASSLAARRQETQYF.

The chain carries TRBV7-9 and TRBJ1-6, with 8 bases matching TRBD1. Trimming at V came to 4 bases and at J to 7 bases, leaving 6 bases not matched to a gene. The CDR3 totals 15 residues. CDR1 is SEHNR, CDR2 FQNEAQ, per germline (reference sequence). The CDR3, as DNA: TGTGCCAGCAGCTCAGGACAGGGCGGCAATTCACCCCTCCACTTT. It codes for CASSSGQGGNSPLHF.

This clone occurred once. V gene TRBV5-1 combines with J gene TRBJ2-1, with D uncertain. This CDR3 comprises 14 residues. Trimming removed 7 bases at V and 4 bases at J, with 15 bases between. The V gene's germline CDR1 is SGHRS and CDR2 YFSETQ. The CDR3 region has the DNA TGCGCCAGCGGAGTCGTCGGAGCGTACAATGAGCAGTTCTTC. Amino acid sequence: CASGVVGAYNEQFF.

J is TRBJ2-2 and V is TRBV27; D ambiguous. Germline CDR1 and CDR2: MNHEY and SMNVEV (reference sequence). This CDR3 has 15 amino acids. V was trimmed by 6 bases and J by 1 base, leaving 12 bases between them. The DNA of the CDR3 is TGTGCCAGCAGCGCAGTGAGAAAGAACACCGGGGAGCTGTTTTTT. Translated, it gives CASSAVRKNTGELFF.

The rearrangement joins TRBV7-9 to TRBJ1-5; 10 bases are a match to TRBD1. This CDR3 is built from 16 residues. Looked up from germline, CDR1 is SEHNR and CDR2 is FQNEAQ (reference sequence). Germline trimming cut 4 bases from V and 3 bases from J; bases unmatched to any gene: 6. As DNA, the CDR3 is TGTGCCAGCAGCTCCTCGACAGGGGGCAACAATCAGCCCCAGCATTTT. Translating gives CASSSSTGGNNQPQHF.

The J gene is TRBJ2-3, the V gene TRBV29-1, with 7 bases lining up with TRBD1. Per the germline V gene, CDR1 is SQVTM and CDR2 is ANQGSEA. The CDR3 sequence is 16 residues long. J lost 3 bases, V lost 4 bases, and 13 bases had no gene match. DNA for the CDR3: TGCAGCGTTGGGGTGGGGACAGTTACGATAACAGATACGCAGTATTTT. Protein product: CSVGVGTVTITDTQYF.

J is TRBJ2-1 and V is TRBV6-6, with unresolved D. The length of the CDR3 is 15 residues. V was trimmed by 2 bases and J by 8 bases, leaving 16 bases between them. CDR1 is MNHNY and CDR2 is SVGAGI in the germline V gene (reference sequence). The CDR3 DNA sequence: TGTGCCAGCAGTTACGAGCTACGCCAAGCCGATGAGCAGTTCTTC. Its protein is CASSYELRQADEQFF.

V is TRBV19 and J is TRBJ2-3; D might be TRBD1 (5 bases). The CDR3 has 14 residues. V was trimmed by 3 bases and J by 4 bases, leaving 11 bases between them. Germline CDR1 reads LNHDA; CDR2 reads SQIVND (reference sequence). CDR3 in DNA: TGTGCCAGTAGTATCGGCAGGGATGCAGATACGCAGTATTTT. Amino acid sequence: CASSIGRDADTQYF.

This chain connects TRBV30 to TRBJ1-1; possible D gene TRBD1, 6 bases. The CDR3 has 14 amino acids. V was cut by 4 bases and J by 4 bases, with 16 bases left in between. Germline lookup yields CDR1 GTSNPN and CDR2 SVGIG (reference sequence). The CDR3 reads CAWKRRGQVTEAFF. DNA of the CDR3: TGTGCCTGGAAACGCCGGGGGCAAGTCACTGAAGCTTTCTTT.

The CDR3 loop reads CASSPLQGTGELFF. CDR3 sequence (DNA): TGTGCCAGCTCACCACTACAGGGGACCGGGGAGCTGTTTTTT. The chain carries TRBV18 and TRBJ2-2, with 7 bases fitting TRBD1. V shed 1 base and J 5 bases; nucleotides not matched to a gene: 1. The CDR3 covers 14 residues. CDR1 and CDR2 from the germline V gene are KGHSH and LQKENI.

V and J are TRBV2 and TRBJ1-2; D is perhaps TRBD1 (6 bases). The CDR3 spans 15 residues. V was trimmed by 6 bases and J by 4 bases, leaving 18 bases between them. Germline loops: CDR1 SNHLY, CDR2 FYNNEI. As DNA, the CDR3 is TGTGCCAGCAGCTTCACCGGGACATGGGGCTATGGCTACACCTTC. Translation gives CASSFTGTWGYGYTF.

CDR3 DNA sequence: TGTGCCAGCAGCGACCAAGAGACCCAGTACTTC. Protein sequence: CASSDQETQYF. The chain has TRBV7-2 and TRBJ2-5; D remains unclear. The CDR3 totals 11 residues. CDR1 is SGHTA and CDR2 is FQGNSA in the germline V gene. Trimming took off 5 bases at V and 0 bases at J, with 1 base between the two ends.

The chain carries TRBV7-2 and TRBJ2-5, with D possibly TRBD2 on 7 matching bases. This CDR3 comprises 16 residues. The V and J ends lost 4 bases and 4 bases respectively, with 19 bases between them. In germline, CDR1 is SGHTA, CDR2 FQGNSA. The CDR3 coding sequence is TGTGCCAGCAGCTCCCAGCCGTGGGGGGGGCGAGAGACCCAGTACTTC. It yields the protein CASSSQPWGGRETQYF.

This chain connects TRBV25-1 to TRBJ1-1, with a tentative D call TRBD1 (5 bases). Germline assignment: CDR1 MGHDK and CDR2 SYGVNS. The CDR3 spans 14 residues. V dropped 7 bases and J dropped 2 bases, with 14 bases sitting between them. CDR3 amino acids: CASTRGTLNTEAFF. CDR3 sequence (DNA): TGTGCCAGCACCCGCGGGACTCTAAACACTGAAGCTTTCTTT.

The chain recombines TRBV30 with TRBJ1-5; D possibly corresponds to TRBD1 (6 bases). The germline gives CDR1 GTSNPN, CDR2 SVGIG (reference sequence). The CDR3 loop spans 13 amino acids. V gave up 5 bases and J gave up 4 bases, with 12 bases separating them. Written as DNA, the CDR3 is TGTGCCTGGGCGAGGGGGGTAAATCAGCCCCAGCATTTT. Encoded protein: CAWARGVNQPQHF.

The chain uses TRBV11-3 and TRBJ2-1, with 8 nucleotides matching TRBD1. Trimming at V came to 1 base and at J to 2 bases, leaving 4 bases not matched to a gene. The length of the CDR3 is 16 residues. Germline V lookup: CDR1 SGHNT, CDR2 YENEEA. The CDR3 DNA is TGTGCCAGCAGCTTAGGAGGGACAGGCACCTACAATGAGCAGTTCTTC. Its translation: CASSLGGTGTYNEQFF.